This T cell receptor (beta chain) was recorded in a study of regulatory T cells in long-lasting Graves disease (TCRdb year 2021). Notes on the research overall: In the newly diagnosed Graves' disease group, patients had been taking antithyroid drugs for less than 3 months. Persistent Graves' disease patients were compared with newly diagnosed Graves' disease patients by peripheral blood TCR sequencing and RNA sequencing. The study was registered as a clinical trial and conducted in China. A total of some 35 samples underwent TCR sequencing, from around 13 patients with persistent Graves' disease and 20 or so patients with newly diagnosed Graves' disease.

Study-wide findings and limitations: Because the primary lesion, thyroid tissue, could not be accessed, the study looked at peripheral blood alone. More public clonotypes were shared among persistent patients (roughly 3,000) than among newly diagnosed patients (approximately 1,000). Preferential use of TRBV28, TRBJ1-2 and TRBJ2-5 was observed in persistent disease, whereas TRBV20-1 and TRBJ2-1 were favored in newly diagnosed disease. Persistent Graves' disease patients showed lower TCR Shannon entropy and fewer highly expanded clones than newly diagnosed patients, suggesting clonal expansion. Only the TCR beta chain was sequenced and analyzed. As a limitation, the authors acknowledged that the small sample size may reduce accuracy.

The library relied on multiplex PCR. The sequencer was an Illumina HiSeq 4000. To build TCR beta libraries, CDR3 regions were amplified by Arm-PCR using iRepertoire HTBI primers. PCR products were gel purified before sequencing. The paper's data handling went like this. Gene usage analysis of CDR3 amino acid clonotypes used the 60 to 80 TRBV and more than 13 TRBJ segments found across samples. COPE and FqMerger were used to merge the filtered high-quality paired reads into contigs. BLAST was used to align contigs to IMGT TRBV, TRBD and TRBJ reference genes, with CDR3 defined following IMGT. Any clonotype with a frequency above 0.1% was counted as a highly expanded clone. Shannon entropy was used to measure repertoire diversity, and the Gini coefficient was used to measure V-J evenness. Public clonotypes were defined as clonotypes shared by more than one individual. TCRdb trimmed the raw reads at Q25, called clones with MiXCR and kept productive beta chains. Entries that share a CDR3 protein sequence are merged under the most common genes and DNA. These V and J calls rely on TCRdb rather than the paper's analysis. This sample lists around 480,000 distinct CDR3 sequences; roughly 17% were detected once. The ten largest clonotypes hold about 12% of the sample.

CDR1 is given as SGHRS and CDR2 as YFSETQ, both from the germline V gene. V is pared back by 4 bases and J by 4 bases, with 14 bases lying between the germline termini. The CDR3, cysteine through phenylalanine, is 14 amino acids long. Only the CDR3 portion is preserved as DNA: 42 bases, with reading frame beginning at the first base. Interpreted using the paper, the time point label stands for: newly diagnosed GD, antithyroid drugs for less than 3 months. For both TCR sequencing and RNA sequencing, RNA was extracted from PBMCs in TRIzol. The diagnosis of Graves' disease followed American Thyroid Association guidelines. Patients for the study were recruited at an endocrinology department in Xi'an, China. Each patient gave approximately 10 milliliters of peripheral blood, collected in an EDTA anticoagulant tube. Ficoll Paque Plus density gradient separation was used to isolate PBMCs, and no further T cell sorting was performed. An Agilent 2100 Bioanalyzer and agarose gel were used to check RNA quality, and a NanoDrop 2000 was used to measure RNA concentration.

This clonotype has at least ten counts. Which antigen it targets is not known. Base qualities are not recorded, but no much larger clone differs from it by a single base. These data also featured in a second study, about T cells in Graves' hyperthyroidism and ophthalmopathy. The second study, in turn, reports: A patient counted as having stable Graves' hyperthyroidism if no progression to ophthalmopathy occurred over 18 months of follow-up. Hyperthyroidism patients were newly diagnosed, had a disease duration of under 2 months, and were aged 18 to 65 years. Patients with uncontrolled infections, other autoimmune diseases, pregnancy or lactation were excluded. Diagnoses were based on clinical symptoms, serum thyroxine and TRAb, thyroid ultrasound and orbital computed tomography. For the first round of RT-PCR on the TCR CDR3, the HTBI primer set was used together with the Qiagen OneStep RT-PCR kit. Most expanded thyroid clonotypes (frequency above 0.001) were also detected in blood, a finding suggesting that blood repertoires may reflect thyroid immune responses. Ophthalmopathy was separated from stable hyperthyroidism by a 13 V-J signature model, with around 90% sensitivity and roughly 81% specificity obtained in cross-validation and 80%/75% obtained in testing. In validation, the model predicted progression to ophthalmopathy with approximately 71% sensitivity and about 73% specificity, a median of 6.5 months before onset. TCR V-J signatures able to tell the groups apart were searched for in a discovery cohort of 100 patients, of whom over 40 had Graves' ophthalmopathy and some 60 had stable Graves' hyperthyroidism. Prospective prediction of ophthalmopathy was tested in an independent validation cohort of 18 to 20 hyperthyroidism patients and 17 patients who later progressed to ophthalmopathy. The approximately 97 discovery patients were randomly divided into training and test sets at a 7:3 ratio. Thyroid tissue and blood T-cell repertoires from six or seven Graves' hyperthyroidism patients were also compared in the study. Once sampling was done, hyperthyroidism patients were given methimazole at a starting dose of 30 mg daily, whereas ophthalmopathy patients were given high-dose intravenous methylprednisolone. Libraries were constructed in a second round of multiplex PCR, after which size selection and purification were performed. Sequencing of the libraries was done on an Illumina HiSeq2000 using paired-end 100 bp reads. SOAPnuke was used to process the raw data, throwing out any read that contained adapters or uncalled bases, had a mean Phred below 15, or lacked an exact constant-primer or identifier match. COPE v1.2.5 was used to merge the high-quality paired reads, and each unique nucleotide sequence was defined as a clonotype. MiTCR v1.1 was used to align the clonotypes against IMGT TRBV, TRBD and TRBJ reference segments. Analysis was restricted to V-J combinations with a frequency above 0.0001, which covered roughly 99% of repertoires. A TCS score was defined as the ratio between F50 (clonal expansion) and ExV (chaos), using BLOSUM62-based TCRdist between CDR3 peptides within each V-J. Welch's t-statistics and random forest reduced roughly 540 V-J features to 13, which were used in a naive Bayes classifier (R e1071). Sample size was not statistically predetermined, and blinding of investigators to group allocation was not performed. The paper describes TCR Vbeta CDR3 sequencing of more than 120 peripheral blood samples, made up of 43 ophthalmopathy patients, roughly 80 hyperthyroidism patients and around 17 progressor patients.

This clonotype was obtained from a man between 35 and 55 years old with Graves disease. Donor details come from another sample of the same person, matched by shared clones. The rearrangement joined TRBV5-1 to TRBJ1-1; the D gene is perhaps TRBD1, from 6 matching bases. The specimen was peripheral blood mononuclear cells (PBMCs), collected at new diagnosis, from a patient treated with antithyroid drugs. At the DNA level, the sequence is TGCGCCAGCAGCCCCCCGACAGGAACCACTGAAGCTTTCTTT. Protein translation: CASSPPTGTTEAFF. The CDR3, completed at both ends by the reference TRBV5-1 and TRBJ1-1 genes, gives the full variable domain KAGVTQTPRYLIKTRGQQVTLSCSPISGHRSVSWYQQTPGQGLQFLFEYFSETQRNKGNFPGRFSGRQFSNSRSEMNVSTLELGDSALYLCASSPPTGTTEAFFGQGTRLTVV.